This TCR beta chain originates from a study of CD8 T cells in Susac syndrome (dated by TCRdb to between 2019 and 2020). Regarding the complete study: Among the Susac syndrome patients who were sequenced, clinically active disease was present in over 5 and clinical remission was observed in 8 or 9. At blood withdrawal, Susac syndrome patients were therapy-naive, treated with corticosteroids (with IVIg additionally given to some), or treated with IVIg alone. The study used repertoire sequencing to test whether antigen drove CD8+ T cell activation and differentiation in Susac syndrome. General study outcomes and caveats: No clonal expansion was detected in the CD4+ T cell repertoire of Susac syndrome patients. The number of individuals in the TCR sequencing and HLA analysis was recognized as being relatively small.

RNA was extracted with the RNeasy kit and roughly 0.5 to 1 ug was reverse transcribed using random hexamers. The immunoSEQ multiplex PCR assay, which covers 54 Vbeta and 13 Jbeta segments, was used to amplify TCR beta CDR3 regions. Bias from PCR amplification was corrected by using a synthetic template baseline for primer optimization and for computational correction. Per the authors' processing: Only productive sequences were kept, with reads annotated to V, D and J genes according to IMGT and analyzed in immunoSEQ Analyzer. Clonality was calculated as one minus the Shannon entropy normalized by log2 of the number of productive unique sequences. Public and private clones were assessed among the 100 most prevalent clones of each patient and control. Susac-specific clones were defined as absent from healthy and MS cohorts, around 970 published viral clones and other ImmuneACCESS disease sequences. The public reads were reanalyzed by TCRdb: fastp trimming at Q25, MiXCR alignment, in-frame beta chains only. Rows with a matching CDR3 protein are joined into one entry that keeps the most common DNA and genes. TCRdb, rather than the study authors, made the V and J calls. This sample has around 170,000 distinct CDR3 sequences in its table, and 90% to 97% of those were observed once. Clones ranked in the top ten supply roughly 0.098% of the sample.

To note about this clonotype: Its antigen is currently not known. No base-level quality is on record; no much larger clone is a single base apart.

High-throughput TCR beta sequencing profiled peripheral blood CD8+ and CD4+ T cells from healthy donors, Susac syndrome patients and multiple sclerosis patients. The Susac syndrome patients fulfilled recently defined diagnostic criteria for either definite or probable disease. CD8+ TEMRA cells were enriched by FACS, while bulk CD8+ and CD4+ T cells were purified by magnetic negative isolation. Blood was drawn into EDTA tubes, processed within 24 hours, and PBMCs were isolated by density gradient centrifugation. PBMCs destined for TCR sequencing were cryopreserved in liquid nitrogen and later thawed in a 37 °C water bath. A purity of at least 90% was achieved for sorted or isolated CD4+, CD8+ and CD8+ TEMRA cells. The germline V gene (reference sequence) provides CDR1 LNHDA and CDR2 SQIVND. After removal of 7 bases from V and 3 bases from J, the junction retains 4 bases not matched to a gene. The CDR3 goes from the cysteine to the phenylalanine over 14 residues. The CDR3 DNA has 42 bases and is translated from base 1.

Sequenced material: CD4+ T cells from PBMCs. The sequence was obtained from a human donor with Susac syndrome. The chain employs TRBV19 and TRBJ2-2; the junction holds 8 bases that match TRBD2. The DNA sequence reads TGTGCCAGTAACGGGGGGGCCTACACCGGGGAGCTGTTTTTT. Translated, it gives CASNGGAYTGELFF.